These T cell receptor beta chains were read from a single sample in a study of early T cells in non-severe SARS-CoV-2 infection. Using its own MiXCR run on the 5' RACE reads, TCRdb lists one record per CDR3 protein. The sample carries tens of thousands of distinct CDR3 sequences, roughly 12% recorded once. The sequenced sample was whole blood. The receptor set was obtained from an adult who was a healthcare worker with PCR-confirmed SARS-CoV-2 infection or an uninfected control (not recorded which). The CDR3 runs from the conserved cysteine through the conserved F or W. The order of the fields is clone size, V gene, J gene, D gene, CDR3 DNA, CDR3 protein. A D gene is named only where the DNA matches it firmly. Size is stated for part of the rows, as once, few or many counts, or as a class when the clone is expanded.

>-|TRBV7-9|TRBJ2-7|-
TGTGCCAGCAGCTTAATGGGACGGACTTACGAGCAGTACTTC
CASSLMGRTYEQYF
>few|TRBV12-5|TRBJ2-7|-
TGTGCTAGTGGTTTGTATGTGGCAGGAGCTTTACGTGAGCAGTACTTC
CASGLYVAGALREQYF
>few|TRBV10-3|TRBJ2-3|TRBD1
TGTGCCATCAGTGAACCGGGACAGGTCACAGATACGCAGTATTTT
CAISEPGQVTDTQYF
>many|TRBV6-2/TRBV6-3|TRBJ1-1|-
TGTGCCAGCAAGCCGGGACTGTCCGTTAACACTGAAGCTTTCTTT
CASKPGLSVNTEAFF
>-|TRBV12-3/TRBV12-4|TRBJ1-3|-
TGTGCCAGCAGTTTCTTCTCTGGAAACACCATATATTTT
CASSFFSGNTIYF
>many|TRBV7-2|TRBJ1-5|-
TGTGCCAGCAGCTTAGTTTCAGCAGGGTATAGCAATCAGCCCCAGCATTTT
CASSLVSAGYSNQPQHF
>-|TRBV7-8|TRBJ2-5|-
TGTGCCAGCAGCTTAGCGTCCCAGGGGCTAGAAGAGACCCAGTACTTC
CASSLASQGLEETQYF
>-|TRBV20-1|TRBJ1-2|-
TGCAGTGCTTGGACAGTACACTATGGCTACACCTTC
CSAWTVHYGYTF
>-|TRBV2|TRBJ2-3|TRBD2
TGTGCCAGCAACATGGCTAGCGGGATCCCTGGCACAGATACGCAGTATTTT
CASNMASGIPGTDTQYF
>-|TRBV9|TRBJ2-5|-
TGTGCCAGCAGCGTAAGGGGGGAAGAGACCCAGTACTTC
CASSVRGEETQYF
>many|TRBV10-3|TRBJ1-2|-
TGTGCCATCCGTGGGGAACCCAACTATGGCTACACCTTC
CAIRGEPNYGYTF
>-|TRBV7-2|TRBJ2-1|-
TGTGCCAGCAGCTTAGTGGCGGTGGGGATGAATGAGCAGTTCTTC
CASSLVAVGMNEQFF
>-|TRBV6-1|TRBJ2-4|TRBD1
TGTGCCAGCAGTGTAAGACAGGGAAACATTCAGTACTTC
CASSVRQGNIQYF
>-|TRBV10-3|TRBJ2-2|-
TGTGCCATCAGTGAGAGGGGCATCACCGGGGAGCTGTTTTTT
CAISERGITGELFF
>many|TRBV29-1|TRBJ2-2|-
TGCAGCGTCTTACATCAGGGGAACACCGGGGAGCTGTTTTTT
CSVLHQGNTGELFF
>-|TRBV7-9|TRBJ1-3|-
TGTGCCAGCAGCTTGAGGACAGAACCTGGAAACACCATATATTTT
CASSLRTEPGNTIYF
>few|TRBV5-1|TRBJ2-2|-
TGCGCCAGCAGCTTGGACGGGACTGGCGGGGAGCTGTTTTTT
CASSLDGTGGELFF
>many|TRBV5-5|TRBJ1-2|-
TGTGCCAGCAGCCTACAGGCACGTAGCGGCTACACCTTC
CASSLQARSGYTF
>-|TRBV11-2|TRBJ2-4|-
TGTGCCAGCAGCTTATTAGGACTAGCCAAAAACATTCAGTACTTC
CASSLLGLAKNIQYF
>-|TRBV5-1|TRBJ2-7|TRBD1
TGCGCCAGCAGCTCCAGACAGGGATTCGCCTACGAGCAGTACTTC
CASSSRQGFAYEQYF
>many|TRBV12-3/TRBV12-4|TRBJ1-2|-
TGTGCCAGCAGCCTGGACGGATACTATGGCTACACCTTC
CASSLDGYYGYTF
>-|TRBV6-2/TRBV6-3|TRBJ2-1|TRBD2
TGTGCCAGCATGACCGGGACTAGCGGGAGTCATGAGCAGTTCTTC
CASMTGTSGSHEQFF
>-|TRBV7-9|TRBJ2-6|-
TGTGCCAGCACTCGGCTCAACTCTGGGGCCAACGTCCTGACTTTC
CASTRLNSGANVLTF
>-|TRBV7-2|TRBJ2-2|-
TGTGCCAGCAGCTTAGCAGGGCAGGTTACCGGGGAGCTGTTTTTT
CASSLAGQVTGELFF
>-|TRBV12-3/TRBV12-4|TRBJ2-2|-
TGTGCCAGCGGAGGGCCAACCAGGGGGACACCTGACACCGGGGAGCTGTTTTTT
CASGGPTRGTPDTGELFF
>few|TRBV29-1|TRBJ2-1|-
TGCAGCGCAGTCTACAATGAGCAGTTCTTC
CSAVYNEQFF
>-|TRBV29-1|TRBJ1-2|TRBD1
TGCAGCGTTGAATATGACAGGGGTAATGGCTACACCTTC
CSVEYDRGNGYTF
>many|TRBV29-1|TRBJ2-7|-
TGCAGCGTTGGCGGGGCAGGGGGGTCCTACGAGCAGTACTTC
CSVGGAGGSYEQYF
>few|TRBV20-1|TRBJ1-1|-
TGCAGTGCTAGGGGCGGGACGGCGAACACTGAAGCTTTCTTT
CSARGGTANTEAFF